These 20 T cell receptor beta chains were all obtained from the same sample, sequenced in a study of blood T cell repertoires in COVID-19. Produced via immunoSEQ multiplex PCR; TCRdb's table is partial and in-frame only. The sample has about 69,000 clones, approximately 86% seen once; the top ten hold 16%. Input material: peripheral blood. These receptors were obtained from a man aged 35-49 years with COVID-19, enrolled during active disease.

The count of this clone is one. The V call is TRBV29-1, the J call TRBJ2-5; TRBD1 matches at 10 bases. CDR3 length equals 14 residues. Per germline, CDR1 SQVTM and CDR2 ANQGSEA. V shed 4 bases and J 3 bases; nucleotides not matched to a gene: 5. The CDR3 DNA reads as TGCAGCGTTGGGCCCGGGACAGGGGAAGAGACCCAGTACTTC. It specifies CSVGPGTGEETQYF.

The CDR3 is CASSTQSTGTGGETQYF. The CDR3 nucleotides are TGTGCCAGCAGCACTCAGAGCACCGGGACAGGGGGAGAGACCCAGTACTTC. This rearrangement joins TRBV7-2 to TRBJ2-5; 11 bases map to TRBD1. Germline CDR1 reads SGHTA; CDR2 reads FQGNSA. The CDR3 runs to 17 residues. With 5 bases clipped from V and 4 bases from J, the junction kept 12 bases outside the gene matches.

V usage is TRBV28 and J usage is TRBJ2-3, with a weak D call TRBD2 (5 bases). CDR1 and CDR2 from the germline V gene are MDHEN and SYDVKM. The CDR3 runs to 17 residues. Trimming pared 2 bases from V and 9 bases from J, leaving 24 bases between. The CDR3 protein is CASSLHPASTPAWTQYF. CDR3 sequence (DNA): TGTGCCAGCAGTTTACACCCTGCTAGCACCCCTGCGTGGACGCAGTATTTT.

CDR3 nucleotides: TGTGCCCGCCATTCGGGGGTGGACACTGAAGCTTTCTTT. Amino acid sequence: CARHSGVDTEAFF. The V gene is TRBV30, the J gene TRBJ1-1, with a tentative D call TRBD1 (5 bases). Germline V gene sequence: CDR1 GTSNPN, CDR2 SVGIG (reference sequence). Trimming removed 8 bases at V and 3 bases at J, with 16 bases between. The CDR3 length is 13 residues.

This chain connects TRBV10-2 to TRBJ2-3; 10 bases map to TRBD2. Trimming removed 8 bases from V and 0 bases from J; junction bases left unmatched: 5. The CDR3 extends over 15 amino acids. Germline V gene data show CDR1 as WSHSY and CDR2 as SAAADI. The CDR3 protein is CASASGGASTDTQYF. CDR3 nucleotides: TGCGCCAGCGCAAGCGGGGGGGCTAGCACAGATACGCAGTATTTT.

This clone came up a few times. This rearrangement joins TRBV30 to TRBJ1-6; D ambiguous. CDR1 GTSNPN and CDR2 SVGIG come from the germline V gene (reference sequence). The CDR3 totals 13 residues. The V end was cut by 3 bases, the J end by 5 bases, with 8 bases between. In nucleotides, the CDR3 is TGTGCCTGGAGATTCGTAGATAATTCACCCCTCCACTTT. It translates to CAWRFVDNSPLHF.

The chain links TRBV7-9 to TRBJ2-7; 7 nucleotides align to TRBD2. The V segment lost 5 bases and the J segment 3 bases; nucleotides outside the gene matches: 7. This CDR3 region has 14 residues. CDR1 and CDR2 (germline): SEHNR, FQNEAQ (reference sequence). The CDR3 DNA is TGTGCCAGCAGCGACGGCTGGGGGGGCTACGAGCAGTACTTC. It translates to CASSDGWGGYEQYF.

The V and J genes are TRBV13 and TRBJ2-2; TRBD1 is a possible D gene (6 bases). The germline V and J ends were trimmed by 0 bases and 4 bases, with 18 bases remaining between them. The germline V gene encodes CDR1 PRHDT and CDR2 FYEKMQ (reference sequence). The CDR3 has 18 residues. This CDR3 is CASSLGFGRQDRTGELFF. The CDR3 coding sequence is TGTGCCAGCAGCTTAGGGTTTGGGAGACAGGACCGCACCGGGGAGCTGTTTTTT.

This chain uses TRBV6-5 with TRBJ2-7, with D possibly TRBD1 on 6 matching bases. The CDR3 sequence is 15 residues long. V lost 6 bases and J 4 bases, leaving 19 bases between the germline ends. Germline V gives CDR1 MNHEY, CDR2 SVGAGI. In nucleotides, the CDR3 is TGTGCCAGCAGGGCCATTACAGGGTTGATGTACGAGCAGTACTTC. Protein sequence: CASRAITGLMYEQYF.

J is TRBJ2-3 and V is TRBV10-1; 9 nucleotides agree with TRBD2. The germline CDR1 and CDR2 sequences are WNHNN and SYGVQD (reference sequence). The CDR3 spans 17 residues. Losses at the gene ends were 0 bases for V and 0 bases for J; bases not matched to a gene: 4. CDR3 in DNA: TGCGCCAGCAGTGAGTCTCTAGCGGGGTTTAGCACAGATACGCAGTATTTT. It specifies CASSESLAGFSTDTQYF.

The V call is TRBV2, the J call TRBJ2-5; D is possibly TRBD2 (5 bases). The CDR3 extends over 13 amino acids. Trimming shortened V by 5 bases and J by 5 bases, and 12 bases separated the two germline ends. Germline assignment: CDR1 SNHLY and CDR2 FYNNEI. The CDR3 spells CASSRDGGETQYF. CDR3 bases: TGTGCCAGCAGTCGCGACGGCGGGGAGACCCAGTACTTC.

The gene calls are TRBV4-2 and TRBJ1-2; TRBD1 agrees at 8 bases. After removal of 4 bases from V and 4 bases from J, the junction contained 14 bases not matched to a gene. This CDR3 contains 17 residues. Germline V gives CDR1 LGHNA, CDR2 YNFKEQ. The CDR3 bases are TGTGCCAGCAGCCCTGGAGACAGGGGCCTTAACATCTATGGCTACACCTTC. This encodes CASSPGDRGLNIYGYTF.

This rearrangement joins TRBV5-1 to TRBJ1-2; the match to TRBD1 covers 8 bases. J gave up 6 bases and V 4 bases, and 11 bases lay outside the gene matches. This CDR3 has 15 residues. Germline-derived CDR1 and CDR2 are SGHRS and YFSETQ. CDR3: CASSPSGQALNGYTF. In nucleotides, the CDR3 is TGCGCCAGCAGCCCCTCGGGACAGGCCCTGAATGGCTACACCTTC. Full variable domain (remainder filled in from reference TRBV5-1 and TRBJ1-2): KAGVTQTPRYLIKTRGQQVTLSCSPISGHRSVSWYQQTPGQGLQFLFEYFSETQRNKGNFPGRFSGRQFSNSRSEMNVSTLELGDSALYLCASSPSGQALNGYTFGSGTRLTVV.

The J gene is TRBJ2-5, the V gene TRBV7-2; D remains unclear. The germline gives CDR1 SGHTA, CDR2 FQGNSA. V was trimmed by 3 bases and J by 4 bases, leaving 6 bases between them. CDR3 length: 12 residues. In nucleotides, the CDR3 is TGTGCCAGCAGCTTTAGAGGAGAGACCCAGTACTTC. Protein sequence: CASSFRGETQYF.

The chain employs TRBV7-2 and TRBJ1-4; the match to TRBD1 covers 7 bases. Germline values: CDR1 SGHTA, CDR2 FQGNSA. This CDR3 is 17 amino acids long. V lost 0 bases, J lost 4 bases, and 8 bases stayed unmatched. The CDR3 protein is CASSLAYWGQLNEKLFF. The CDR3 bases are TGTGCCAGCAGCTTAGCCTACTGGGGACAGCTTAATGAAAAACTGTTTTTT.

V gene TRBV30 combines with J gene TRBJ2-2, with 8 bases lining up with TRBD2. From germline, CDR1 is GTSNPN and CDR2 SVGIG (reference sequence). V was pared by 3 bases and J by 3 bases, with 6 bases of the junction left unmatched. The CDR3 spans 15 residues. The CDR3 nucleotides read TGTGCCTGGAGACGAGCGGGGGTGTACACCGGGGAGCTGTTTTTT. Protein: CAWRRAGVYTGELFF. The whole variable domain, remainder taken from reference TRBV30 and TRBJ2-2, is SQTIHQWPATLVQPVGSPLSLECTVEGTSNPNLYWYRQAAGRGLQLLFYSVGIGQISSEVPQNLSASRPQDRQFILSSKKLLLSDSGFYLCAWRRAGVYTGELFFGEGSRLTVL.

This clone appeared once. The chain carries TRBV5-5 and TRBJ2-5, with D perhaps TRBD1 (5 bases). The CDR3 has 15 amino acids. The germline CDR1 and CDR2 sequences are SGHKS and YYEKEE (reference sequence). V lost 1 base to trimming and J lost 5 bases, with 15 bases between them. The CDR3 region is CASSLSEAGHETQYF. CDR3 nucleotides: TGTGCCAGCAGCTTGTCTGAGGCAGGGCACGAGACCCAGTACTTC.

The rearrangement links TRBV5-1 to TRBJ2-1; D perhaps matches TRBD1 (5 bases). The CDR3 has 13 amino acids. V was trimmed by 3 bases and J by 8 bases, leaving 12 bases between them. The V gene's germline CDR1 is SGHRS and CDR2 YFSETQ. CDR3 sequence: CASSSLQGYEQFF. The CDR3 DNA sequence: TGCGCCAGCAGCTCCCTCCAGGGATATGAGCAGTTCTTC.

The chain has TRBV6-1 and TRBJ2-7; D remains ambiguous. Trimming pared 1 base from V and 2 bases from J, leaving 9 bases between. CDR1 and CDR2 (germline): MNHNS, SASEGT. CDR3 length: 14 residues. This CDR3 is CASSEVAETYEQYF. The DNA for the CDR3 is TGTGCCAGCAGTGAAGTGGCGGAGACCTACGAGCAGTACTTC.

Here the CDR3 DNA reads TGTGCCAGCAGCCAAGGGACAGGGTTTAGCAATCAGCCCCAGCATTTT. Protein sequence: CASSQGTGFSNQPQHF. This chain links TRBV3-1 (or the pseudogene TRBV3-2) with TRBJ1-5; 8 nucleotides line up with TRBD1. This CDR3 is 16 amino acids long. Per the germline V gene, CDR1 is LGHDT and CDR2 is YNNKEL (reference sequence). V lost 1 base to trimming and J lost 0 bases; unmatched junction nucleotides: 2.